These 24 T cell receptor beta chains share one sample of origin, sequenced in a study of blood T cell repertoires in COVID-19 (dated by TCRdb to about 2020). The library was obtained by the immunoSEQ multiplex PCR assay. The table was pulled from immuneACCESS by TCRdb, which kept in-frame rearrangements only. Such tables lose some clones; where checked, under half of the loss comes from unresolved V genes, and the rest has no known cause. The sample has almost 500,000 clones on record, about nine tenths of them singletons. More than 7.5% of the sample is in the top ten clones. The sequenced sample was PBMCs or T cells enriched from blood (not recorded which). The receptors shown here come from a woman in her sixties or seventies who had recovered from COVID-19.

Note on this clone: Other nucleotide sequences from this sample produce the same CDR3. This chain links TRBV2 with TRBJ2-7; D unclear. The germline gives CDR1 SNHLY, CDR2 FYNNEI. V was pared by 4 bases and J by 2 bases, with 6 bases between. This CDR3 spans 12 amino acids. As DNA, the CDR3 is TGTGCCAGCAGTGCCACTGCCTACGAGCAGTACTTC. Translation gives CASSATAYEQYF.

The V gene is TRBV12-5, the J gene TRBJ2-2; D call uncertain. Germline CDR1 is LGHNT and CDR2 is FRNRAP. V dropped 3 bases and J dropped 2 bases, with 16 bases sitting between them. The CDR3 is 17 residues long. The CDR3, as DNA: TGTGCTAGTGGTTTTGTGGTGGGCGCTACTAACACCGGGGAGCTGTTTTTT. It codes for CASGFVVGATNTGELFF.

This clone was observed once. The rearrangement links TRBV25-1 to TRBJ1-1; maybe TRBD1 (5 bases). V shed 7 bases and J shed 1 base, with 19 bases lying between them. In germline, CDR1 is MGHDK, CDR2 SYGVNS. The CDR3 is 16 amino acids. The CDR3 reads CASIQGSPLRNTEAFF. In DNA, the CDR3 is TGTGCCAGCATCCAGGGCTCTCCCTTGAGGAACACTGAAGCTTTCTTT.

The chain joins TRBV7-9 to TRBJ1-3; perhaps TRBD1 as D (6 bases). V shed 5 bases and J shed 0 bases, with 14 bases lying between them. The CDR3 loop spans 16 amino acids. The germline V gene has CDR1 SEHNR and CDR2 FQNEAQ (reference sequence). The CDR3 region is CASSLNRDLSGNTIYF. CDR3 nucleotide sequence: TGTGCCAGCAGCCTCAACAGGGATCTCTCTGGAAACACCATATATTTT.

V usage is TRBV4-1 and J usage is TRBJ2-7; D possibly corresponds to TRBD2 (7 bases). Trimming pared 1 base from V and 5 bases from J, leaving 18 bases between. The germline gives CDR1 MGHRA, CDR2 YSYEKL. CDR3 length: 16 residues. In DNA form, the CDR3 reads TGCGCCAGCAGCCAAGTTTCGAGGGGGGGAGGTAACGAGCAGTACTTC. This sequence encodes CASSQVSRGGGNEQYF.

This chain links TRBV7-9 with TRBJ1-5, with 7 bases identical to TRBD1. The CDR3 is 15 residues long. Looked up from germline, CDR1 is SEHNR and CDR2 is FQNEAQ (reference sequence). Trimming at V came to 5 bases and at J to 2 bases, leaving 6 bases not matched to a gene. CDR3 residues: CASSRRQGGNQPQHF. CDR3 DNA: TGTGCCAGCAGCCGACGACAGGGTGGCAATCAGCCCCAGCATTTT.

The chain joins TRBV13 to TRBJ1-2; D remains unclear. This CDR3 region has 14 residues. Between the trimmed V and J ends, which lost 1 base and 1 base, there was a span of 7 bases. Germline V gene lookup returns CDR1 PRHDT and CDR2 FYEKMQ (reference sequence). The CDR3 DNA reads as TGTGCCAGCAGCTTAGCGAACAGTAACTATGGCTACACCTTC. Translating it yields CASSLANSNYGYTF.

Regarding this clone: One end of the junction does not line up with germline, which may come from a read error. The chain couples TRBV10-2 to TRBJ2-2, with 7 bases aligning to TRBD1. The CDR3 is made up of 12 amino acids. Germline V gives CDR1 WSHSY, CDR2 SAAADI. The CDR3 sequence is CASSEDPGGLFF. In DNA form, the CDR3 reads TGCGCCAGCAGTGAGGACCCAGGGGGGCTGTTTTTT.

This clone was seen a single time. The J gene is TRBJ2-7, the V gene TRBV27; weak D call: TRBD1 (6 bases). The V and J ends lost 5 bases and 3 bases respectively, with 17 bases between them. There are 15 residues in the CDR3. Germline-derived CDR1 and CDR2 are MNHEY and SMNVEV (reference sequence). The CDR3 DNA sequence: TGTGCCAGCAGTACCACGGACAGCCTGGGCTACGAGCAGTACTTC. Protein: CASSTTDSLGYEQYF.

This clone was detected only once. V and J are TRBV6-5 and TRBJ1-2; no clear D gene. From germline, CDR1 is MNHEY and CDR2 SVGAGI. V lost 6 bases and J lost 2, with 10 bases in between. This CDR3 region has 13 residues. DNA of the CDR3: TGTGCCAGCAGGGAGAGGGAGAACTATGGCTACACCTTC. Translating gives CASRERENYGYTF.

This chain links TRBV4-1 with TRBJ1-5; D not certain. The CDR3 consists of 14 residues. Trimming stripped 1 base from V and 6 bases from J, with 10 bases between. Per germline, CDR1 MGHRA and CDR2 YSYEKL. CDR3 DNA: TGCGCCAGCAGCCAAGTTACGGCGGTTCAGCCCCAGCATTTT. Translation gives CASSQVTAVQPQHF.

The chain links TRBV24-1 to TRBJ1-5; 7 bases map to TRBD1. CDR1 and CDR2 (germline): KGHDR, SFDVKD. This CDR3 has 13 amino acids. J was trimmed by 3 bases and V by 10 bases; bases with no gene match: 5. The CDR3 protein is CATGTATNQPQHF. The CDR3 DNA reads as TGTGCCACTGGGACAGCCACCAATCAGCCCCAGCATTTT.

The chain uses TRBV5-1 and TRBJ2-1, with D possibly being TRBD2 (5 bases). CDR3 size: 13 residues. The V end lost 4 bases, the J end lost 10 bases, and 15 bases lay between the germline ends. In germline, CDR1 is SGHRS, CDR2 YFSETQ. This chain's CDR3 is CASSPDFFAEQFF. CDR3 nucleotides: TGCGCCAGCAGCCCGGACTTTTTTGCGGAGCAGTTCTTC.

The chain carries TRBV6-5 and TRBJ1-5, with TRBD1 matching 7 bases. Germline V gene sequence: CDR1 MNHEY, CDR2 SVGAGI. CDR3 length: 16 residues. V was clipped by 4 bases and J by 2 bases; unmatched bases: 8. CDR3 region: CASSSRQGIGNQPQHF. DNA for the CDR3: TGTGCCAGCAGTTCCAGACAGGGAATAGGCAATCAGCCCCAGCATTTT.

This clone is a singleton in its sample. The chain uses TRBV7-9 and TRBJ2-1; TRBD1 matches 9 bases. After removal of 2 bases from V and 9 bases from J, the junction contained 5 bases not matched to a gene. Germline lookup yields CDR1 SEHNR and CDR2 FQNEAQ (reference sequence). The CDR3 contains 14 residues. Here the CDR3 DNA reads TGTGCCAGCAGCTTATCGGGACAGGGCGGTGAGCAGTTCTTC. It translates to CASSLSGQGGEQFF.

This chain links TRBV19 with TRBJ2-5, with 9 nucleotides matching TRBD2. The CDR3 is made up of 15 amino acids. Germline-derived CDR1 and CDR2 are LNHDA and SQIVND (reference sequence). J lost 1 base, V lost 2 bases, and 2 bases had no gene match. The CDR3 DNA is TGTGCCAGTAGTATACCGGGACTAGCCCAAGAGACCCAGTACTTC. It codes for CASSIPGLAQETQYF.

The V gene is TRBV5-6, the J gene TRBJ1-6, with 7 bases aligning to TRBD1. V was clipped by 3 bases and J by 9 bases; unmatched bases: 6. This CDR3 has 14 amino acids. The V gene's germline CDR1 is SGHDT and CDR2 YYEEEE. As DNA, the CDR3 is TGTGCCAGCAGCTCCGGGACAGCTCTTTCACCCCTCCACTTT. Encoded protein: CASSSGTALSPLHF.

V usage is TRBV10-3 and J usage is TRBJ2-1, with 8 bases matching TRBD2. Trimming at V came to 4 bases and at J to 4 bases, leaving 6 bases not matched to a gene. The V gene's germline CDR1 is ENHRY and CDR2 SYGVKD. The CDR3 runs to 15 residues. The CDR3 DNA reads TGTGCCATCAGTGCGCAGCGGGGGCCGTACAATGAGCAGTTCTTC. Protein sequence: CAISAQRGPYNEQFF.

DNA for the CDR3: TGTGCCAGCAGCCAACAGGGGCACTCACCCCTCCACTTT. It specifies CASSQQGHSPLHF. This chain links TRBV3-1 (or the pseudogene TRBV3-2) with TRBJ1-6, with D perhaps TRBD1 (6 bases). This CDR3 is built from 13 residues. V was cut by 2 bases and J by 10 bases, with 9 bases left in between. Looked up from germline, CDR1 is LGHDT and CDR2 is YNNKEL (reference sequence).

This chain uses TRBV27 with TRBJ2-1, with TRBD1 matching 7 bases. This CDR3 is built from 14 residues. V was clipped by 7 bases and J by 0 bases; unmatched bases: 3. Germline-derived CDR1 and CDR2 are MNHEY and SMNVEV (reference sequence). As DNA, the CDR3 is TGTGCCAGCACACAGGGGAGCTCCTACAATGAGCAGTTCTTC. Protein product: CASTQGSSYNEQFF.

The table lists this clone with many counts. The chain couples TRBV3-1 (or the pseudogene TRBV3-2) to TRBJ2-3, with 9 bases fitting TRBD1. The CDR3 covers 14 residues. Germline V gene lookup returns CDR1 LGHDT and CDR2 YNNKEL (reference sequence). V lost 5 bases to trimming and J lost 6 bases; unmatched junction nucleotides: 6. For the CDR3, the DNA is TGTGCCAGCAGCTTACAGGGGGCGCGGGATACGCAGTATTTT. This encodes CASSLQGARDTQYF.

This CDR3 reads CASSDADPYNEQFF. For the CDR3, the DNA is TGTGCCAGCAGTGACGCGGATCCCTACAATGAGCAGTTCTTC. This chain connects TRBV2 to TRBJ2-1; no reliable D call. Per germline, CDR1 SNHLY and CDR2 FYNNEI. Trimming removed 3 bases from V and 2 bases from J, with 8 bases in between. The CDR3 totals 14 residues.

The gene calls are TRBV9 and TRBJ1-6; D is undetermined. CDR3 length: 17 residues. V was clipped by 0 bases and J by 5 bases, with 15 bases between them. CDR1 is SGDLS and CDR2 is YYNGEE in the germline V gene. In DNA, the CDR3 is TGTGCCAGCAGCGTAGGAATGGGAGGTAGGGATAATTCACCCCTCCACTTT. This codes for CASSVGMGGRDNSPLHF. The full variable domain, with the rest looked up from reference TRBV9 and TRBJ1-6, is DSGVTQTPKHLITATGQRVTLRCSPRSGDLSVYWYQQSLDQGLQFLIQYYNGEERAKGNILERFSAQQFPDLHSELNLSSLELGDSALYFCASSVGMGGRDNSPLHFGNGTRLTVT.

The CDR3 DNA reads TGTGCCAGCAGCGGAGGGGGGACTAGCCTCTCGAACACCGGGGAGCTGTTTTTT. Its translation: CASSGGGTSLSNTGELFF. The chain employs TRBV9 and TRBJ2-2; 9 nucleotides agree with TRBD2. The CDR3 has 18 amino acids. The V gene's germline CDR1 is SGDLS and CDR2 YYNGEE. Unmatched junction bases numbered 9, after V lost 3 bases and J lost 0 bases.